The present T cell receptor (beta chain) was sequenced within a study of T cell responses to AZD1222 COVID-19 vaccine. In germline, CDR1 is KGHSH, CDR2 LQKENI. CDR3 length equals 15 residues. V was clipped by 4 bases and J by 6 bases; unmatched bases: 6. Generated by immunoSEQ multiplex PCR, the TCRdb table keeps only in-frame clones and is missing some. The sample has some 200,000 clones; just over 90% are singletons. The receptor was isolated from an adult who received the AZD1222 COVID-19 vaccine. Material: peripheral blood, obtained 28 days after the second AZD1222 dose. The V call is TRBV18, the J call TRBJ1-4, with 9 bases identical to TRBD1. CDR3 loop: CASSLQGARDEKLFF. The CDR3 region has the DNA TGTGCCAGCTCACTACAGGGGGCTAGAGATGAAAAACTGTTTTTT.